Listed below are T cell receptor beta chains from one sample, sequenced in a study of siplizumab effects on memory and regulatory T cells. Sequencing used immunoSEQ multiplex PCR; TCRdb keeps in-frame clones, though not all of them. The sample carries 80,000 to 130,000 clones, 91% recorded once. The sequenced material came from CD4+ T cells sorted from blood. The receptors stem from a human donor in good health. Some clones in this sample may be carry-over from other donors' samples. Each CDR3 is given with its conserved first and last residue. D genes are given only for firm matches. Where a row states a size, it is once, few, many or the class of an expanded clone; other rows omit it.

.	TRBV7-6	.	TRBJ1-1	CASSLEAGSSRGAFF	TGTGCCAGCAGCTTAGAGGCTGGTTCATCTCGCGGAGCTTTCTTT
.	TRBV5-8	.	TRBJ1-2	CASSRTQVLYGYTF	TGTGCCAGCAGCCGTACTCAGGTCTTATATGGCTACACCTTC
.	TRBV30	.	TRBJ2-3	CAWSPQAGLTDTQYF	TGTGCCTGGAGTCCTCAGGCGGGACTCACAGATACGCAGTATTTT
.	TRBV11-3	.	TRBJ1-4	CASSPGVSTGEKLFF	TGTGCCAGCAGCCCAGGCGTCTCAACTGGGGAAAAACTGTTTTTT
.	TRBV2	.	TRBJ2-5	CASSAIVGFQETQYF	TGTGCCAGCAGTGCGATAGTCGGGTTCCAAGAGACCCAGTACTTC
.	TRBV27	TRBD2	TRBJ2-3	CASTSVGRAPDTQYF	TGTGCCAGCACCTCTGTCGGGAGGGCCCCAGATACGCAGTATTTT
.	TRBV7-3	.	TRBJ2-5	CASSFGLTETQYF	TGTGCCAGCAGCTTTGGTTTAACGGAGACCCAGTACTTC
.	TRBV6-5	.	TRBJ2-5	CASSTGHSKQETQYF	TGTGCCAGCAGCACGGGACACTCAAAACAAGAGACCCAGTACTTC
.	TRBV19	.	TRBJ2-7	CASSKTRDLSYEQYF	TGTGCCAGTAGTAAGACTAGGGATCTCTCCTACGAGCAGTACTTC
.	TRBV7-9	.	TRBJ2-5	CASGTWVEIQYF	TGTGCCAGCGGGACTTGGGTTGAGATCCAGTACTTC
.	TRBV27	TRBD1	TRBJ2-7	CASSLRIGTGDYEQYF	TGTGCCAGCAGTTTAAGGATCGGGACAGGGGACTACGAGCAGTACTTC
.	TRBV9	.	TRBJ2-1	CASSVEGRLLNEQFF	TGTGCCAGCAGCGTAGAGGGGAGACTACTCAATGAGCAGTTCTTC
.	TRBV6-6	.	TRBJ2-1	CASSYPPGSDEQFF	TGTGCCAGCAGTTACCCCCCAGGGTCTGATGAGCAGTTCTTC
.	TRBV7-3	.	TRBJ2-1	CASSLTGGHEQFF	TGTGCCAGCAGCTTAACGGGAGGTCATGAGCAGTTCTTC
once	TRBV2	TRBD1	TRBJ2-7	CASSLARGGQDSYEQYF	TGTGCCAGCAGTCTTGCTCGGGGTGGACAGGACTCCTACGAGCAGTACTTC
.	TRBV6-5	TRBD2	TRBJ2-5	CATSEGLAAQETQYF	TGTGCCACCTCAGAGGGACTAGCGGCACAAGAGACCCAGTACTTC
.	TRBV30	.	TRBJ2-7	CAWRRAGYYEQYF	TGTGCCTGGAGGCGTGCGGGCTACTACGAGCAGTACTTC
.	TRBV2	TRBD1	TRBJ1-5	CASTRDSPNQPQHF	TGTGCCAGCACCCGGGACAGCCCTAATCAGCCCCAGCATTTT
.	TRBV25-1	TRBD1	TRBJ1-4	CASSTGTGAEKLFF	TGTGCCAGCAGTACCGGGACAGGGGCTGAAAAACTGTTTTTT
.	TRBV7-3	TRBD2	TRBJ2-1	CASSFHPTSVASNEQFF	TGTGCCAGCAGCTTTCATCCTACTAGCGTAGCCTCCAATGAGCAGTTCTTC
.	TRBV6-5	TRBD1	TRBJ1-1	CASSSLRTGGTEAFF	TGTGCCAGCAGTAGCCTCCGGACAGGGGGCACTGAAGCTTTCTTT
.	TRBV10-3	.	TRBJ2-7	CAITGVPTYEQYF	TGTGCCATCACAGGGGTTCCAACCTACGAGCAGTACTTC
.	TRBV15	.	TRBJ1-4	CATSRDFTRLNEKLFF	TGTGCCACCAGCAGAGATTTTACACGGCTAAATGAAAAACTGTTTTTT
.	TRBV6-6	TRBD2	TRBJ2-1	CASSYNRGTTNNEQFF	TGTGCCAGCAGTTACAACCGGGGGACTACCAACAATGAGCAGTTCTTC
.	TRBV28	.	TRBJ2-2	CASSSQKSNTGELFF	TGTGCCAGCAGTTCACAGAAATCGAACACCGGGGAGCTGTTTTTT
.	TRBV5-1	.	TRBJ2-2	CASSFSGTGELFF	TGCGCCAGCAGCTTTAGCGGCACCGGGGAGCTGTTTTTT
.	TRBV11-3	TRBD2	TRBJ2-1	CASSLVGLAGHNEQFF	TGTGCCAGCAGCTTAGTGGGACTAGCGGGACACAATGAGCAGTTCTTC
.	TRBV6-1	.	TRBJ2-4	CASNLGVAKNIQYF	TGTGCCAGCAACCTAGGGGTAGCCAAAAACATTCAGTACTTC
.	TRBV6-5	.	TRBJ2-7	CASSSATGPYEQYF	TGTGCCAGCAGTTCGGCCACAGGGCCCTACGAGCAGTACTTC